Listed here are 27 T cell receptor beta chains from one sample, sequenced in a study of blood T cell repertoires in COVID-19. Assay: immunoSEQ multiplex PCR; the TCRdb copy retains only in-frame clones and omits some. Of some 530,000 clones in the sample, 70% to 90% were seen once. The sequenced sample consisted of PBMCs or T cells enriched from blood (not recorded which). These receptors came from a woman aged 55-70 years who had recovered from COVID-19.

The chain links TRBV2 to TRBJ1-1; possible D gene TRBD1, 5 bases. The CDR3 contains 12 residues. Germline CDR1 reads SNHLY; CDR2 reads FYNNEI. V lost 4 bases and J 10 bases, leaving 13 bases between the germline ends. CDR3 sequence reads: CASSVFPGRAFF. The CDR3 DNA reads TGTGCCAGCAGTGTTTTCCCAGGGCGAGCTTTCTTT.

The chain uses TRBV3-1 (or the pseudogene TRBV3-2) and TRBJ1-2; a weak D match, TRBD1 (6 bases). Per germline, CDR1 LGHDT and CDR2 YNNKEL (reference sequence). V dropped 6 bases and J dropped 8 bases, with 16 bases sitting between them. The length of the CDR3 is 13 residues. The CDR3 nucleotides are TGTGCCAGCAGGCTACAGGGAACGCGGGGCTACACCTTC. It codes for CASRLQGTRGYTF.

V and J are TRBV7-8 and TRBJ2-2, with 13 bases identical to TRBD2. CDR3 length: 19 amino acids. The V and J ends lost 5 bases and 3 bases, in that order; junction bases with no gene match: 12. Germline lookup yields CDR1 SGHVS and CDR2 FQNEAQ. CDR3 coding DNA: TGTGCCAGCAGCGCCCTTGGACTAGCGGGGGAAGGGTACACCGGGGAGCTGTTTTTT. Its protein product is CASSALGLAGEGYTGELFF.

The rearrangement uses TRBV7-9 and TRBJ2-2, with 7 bases identical to TRBD1. Germline V gene lookup returns CDR1 SEHNR and CDR2 FQNEAQ (reference sequence). V gave up 8 bases and J gave up 8 bases; unmatched junction bases: 5. The length of the CDR3 is 12 residues. CDR3 nucleotides: TGTGCCAGCGAAACAGGGGTTGGGGAGCTGTTTTTT. It specifies CASETGVGELFF.

This rearrangement joins TRBV9 to TRBJ1-4; D is perhaps TRBD1 (6 bases). The ends were cut back, 0 bases at V and 4 bases at J, with 10 bases in the middle. The CDR3 contains 15 residues. The germline gives CDR1 SGDLS, CDR2 YYNGEE. CDR3 nucleotides: TGTGCCAGCAGCGTAGGGACAGCAAATAATGAAAAACTGTTTTTT. The encoded protein is CASSVGTANNEKLFF.

The sample holds a few counts of this clone. The chain employs TRBV18 and TRBJ2-5, with D hard to call. CDR3 length equals 14 residues. Per germline, CDR1 KGHSH and CDR2 LQKENI. The germline V and J ends were trimmed by 3 bases and 2 bases, with 10 bases remaining between them. Here the CDR3 reads CASSPAHPQETQYF. CDR3 DNA sequence: TGTGCCAGCTCACCCGCACATCCACAAGAGACCCAGTACTTC. Full variable domain (remainder filled in from reference TRBV18 and TRBJ2-5): NAGVMQNPRHLVRRRGQEARLRCSPMKGHSHVYWYRQLPEEGLKFMVYLQKENIIDESGMPKERFSAEFPKEGPSILRIQQVVRGDSAAYFCASSPAHPQETQYFGPGTRLLVL.

The chain has TRBV10-3 and TRBJ1-1, with D unresolved. Trimming took off 0 bases at V and 1 base at J, with 9 bases between the two ends. This CDR3 region has 15 residues. Germline CDR1 is ENHRY and CDR2 is SYGVKD. This CDR3 is CAISESTTSNTEAFF. CDR3 bases: TGTGCCATCAGTGAGTCAACGACATCGAACACTGAAGCTTTCTTT.

The gene calls are TRBV5-1 and TRBJ2-7; TRBD1 agrees at 11 bases. The germline gives CDR1 SGHRS, CDR2 YFSETQ. After removal of 3 bases from V and 5 bases from J, the junction contained 1 base not matched to a gene. This CDR3 is built from 13 residues. This chain's CDR3 is CASSWTGGNEQYF. CDR3 coding DNA: TGCGCCAGCAGCTGGACAGGGGGCAACGAGCAGTACTTC.

This clone was observed once. The chain combines TRBV4-2 with TRBJ1-2; no clear D gene. The V gene lost 2 bases and the J gene lost 1 base, with 5 bases spanning the gap. The CDR3 sequence is 13 residues long. Per germline, CDR1 LGHNA and CDR2 YNFKEQ. As DNA, the CDR3 is TGTGCCAGCAGCCAACAGAATAACTATGGCTACACCTTC. Protein: CASSQQNNYGYTF.

The chain links TRBV5-1 to TRBJ2-3; maybe TRBD2 (5 bases). Between the trimmed V and J ends, which lost 0 bases and 0 bases, there was a span of 5 bases. The CDR3 totals 14 residues. Germline CDR1 reads SGHRS; CDR2 reads YFSETQ. The CDR3 nucleotides read TGCGCCAGCAGCTTGGGGGAGAGCACAGATACGCAGTATTTT. It specifies CASSLGESTDTQYF.

The chain recombines TRBV10-3 with TRBJ2-2; the D gene is possibly TRBD2 (7 bases). The V end lost 4 bases, the J end lost 5 bases, and 17 bases lay between the germline ends. The CDR3 spans 16 residues. Germline V gene data show CDR1 as ENHRY and CDR2 as SYGVKD. The CDR3 protein is CAISVGGAAGTGELFF. Here the CDR3 DNA reads TGTGCCATCAGTGTTGGGGGGGCGGCGGGGACCGGGGAGCTGTTTTTT.

The sample holds one count of this clone. Additional DNA sequences in this sample encode the identical CDR3. The rearrangement uses TRBV2 and TRBJ2-6, with D possibly TRBD2 on 6 matching bases. V was cut by 3 bases and J by 2 bases, with 8 bases left in between. The germline V gene has CDR1 SNHLY and CDR2 FYNNEI. This CDR3 region has 15 residues. The DNA for the CDR3 is TGTGCCAGCAGTGATGGAGGGCCTGGGGCCAACGTCCTGACTTTC. Translated: CASSDGGPGANVLTF.

The CDR3 loop reads CASSSRTGLYTEAFF. For the CDR3, the DNA is TGTGCCAGCAGCTCACGGACAGGGCTATATACTGAAGCTTTCTTT. The chain uses TRBV5-4 and TRBJ1-1; 8 positions match TRBD1. The CDR3 is 15 amino acids. With V trimmed by 3 bases and J by 5 bases, 9 bases remained unmatched. Germline CDR1 is SGHNT and CDR2 is YYREEE (reference sequence).

This CDR3 reads CATSDLYSRELFF. Written as DNA, the CDR3 is TGTGCCACCAGTGATTTGTACTCCCGGGAGCTGTTTTTT. The V call is TRBV24-1, the J call TRBJ2-2; D gene unclear. The germline V gene has CDR1 KGHDR and CDR2 SFDVKD. V was trimmed by 0 bases and J by 9 bases, leaving 7 bases between them. The CDR3 runs to 13 residues.

The chain uses TRBV2 and TRBJ2-5; TRBD1 matches 7 bases. Germline V gene data show CDR1 as SNHLY and CDR2 as FYNNEI. CDR3 size: 16 residues. V dropped 6 bases and J dropped 4; count of bases not matched to a gene: 14. The CDR3 nucleotides are TGTGCCAGCAGGGGTCGGCGACAGGGTGCGGGAGAGACCCAGTACTTC. Protein: CASRGRRQGAGETQYF.

This clone was observed a single time. This chain connects TRBV6-5 to TRBJ1-5; tentative D call: TRBD1 (6 bases). V was clipped by 4 bases and J by 6 bases, with 13 bases between them. The CDR3 contains 14 residues. The germline CDR1 and CDR2 sequences are MNHEY and SVGAGI. The CDR3 protein is CASSFQGNGQPQHF. Here the CDR3 DNA reads TGTGCCAGCAGTTTTCAGGGGAATGGTCAGCCCCAGCATTTT.

The V and J genes are TRBV15 and TRBJ2-1, with TRBD2 identical over 7 bases. V shed 1 base, J shed 6 bases, and the junction held 9 bases outside the gene matches. CDR1 is LNHNV and CDR2 is YYDKDF in the germline V gene (reference sequence). CDR3 length: 16 amino acids. This chain's CDR3 is CATSRGGEGQTNEQFF. Here the CDR3 DNA reads TGTGCCACCAGCAGAGGCGGGGAGGGTCAGACCAATGAGCAGTTCTTC. The complete variable domain, with remaining parts taken from reference TRBV15 and TRBJ2-1, reads DAMVIQNPRYQVTQFGKPVTLSCSQTLNHNVMYWYQQKSSQAPKLLFHYYDKDFNNEADTPDNFQSRRPNTSFCFLDIRSPGLGDTAMYLCATSRGGEGQTNEQFFGPGTRLTVL.

This chain uses TRBV10-2 with TRBJ1-5, with D perhaps matching TRBD1 (6 bases). With 2 bases removed from V and 5 bases from J, the gap between germline ends came to 13 bases. Germline assignment: CDR1 WSHSY and CDR2 SAAADI. The CDR3 loop spans 15 amino acids. Here the CDR3 DNA reads TGCGCCAGCAGTGAGAGGGGGAAAGTCGATCAGCCCCAGCATTTT. Translated, it gives CASSERGKVDQPQHF.

The CDR3 here is CASIGWGATSSYEQYV. The CDR3 coding sequence is TGTGCCAGCATAGGCTGGGGAGCGACTAGCTCCTACGAGCAGTACGTC. The chain combines TRBV27 with TRBJ2-7, with D possibly being TRBD2 (6 bases). V dropped 7 bases and J dropped 0 bases, with 19 bases sitting between them. In germline, CDR1 is MNHEY, CDR2 SMNVEV (reference sequence). CDR3 length equals 16 residues.

This chain joins TRBV7-2 and TRBJ1-3, with D uncertain. Trimming removed 3 bases from V and 0 bases from J, with 9 bases in between. The CDR3 has 15 residues. Germline V gene lookup returns CDR1 SGHTA and CDR2 FQGNSA. The CDR3 reads CASSFFADSGNTIYF. The CDR3 DNA sequence: TGTGCCAGCAGCTTTTTTGCGGACTCTGGAAACACCATATATTTT.

This clone was seen once. This CDR3 is CASSPGQNQPQHF. The DNA of the CDR3 is TGTGCCAGCAGCCCCGGACAGAATCAGCCCCAGCATTTT. The chain carries TRBV7-9 and TRBJ1-5; a possible D gene is TRBD1 (6 bases). Germline CDR1 reads SEHNR; CDR2 reads FQNEAQ (reference sequence). The CDR3 spans 13 residues. The V end was cut by 5 bases, the J end by 4 bases, with 9 bases between.

The genes are TRBV27 and TRBJ2-7, with 7 positions matching TRBD1. From germline, CDR1 is MNHEY and CDR2 SMNVEV (reference sequence). The CDR3 spans 17 residues. The CDR3 reads CAGSFGIGTASSYEQYV. The CDR3 coding sequence is TGTGCCGGCAGTTTTGGGATCGGGACAGCATCCTCCTACGAGCAGTACGTC.

For the CDR3, the DNA is TGTGCCAGCAGCAACCCCTGGGGGCACACCGGGGAGCTGTTTTTT. It translates to CASSNPWGHTGELFF. The V gene is TRBV2, the J gene TRBJ2-2, with a tentative D call TRBD1 (6 bases). In germline, CDR1 is SNHLY, CDR2 FYNNEI. The germline V and J ends were trimmed by 6 bases and 3 bases, with 14 bases remaining between them. CDR3 size: 15 residues.

CDR3: CASSKGSWNRAANQPQHF. The CDR3 coding sequence is TGTGCCAGCAGCAAAGGTTCTTGGAACAGGGCTGCAAATCAGCCCCAGCATTTT. The genes are TRBV21-1 and TRBJ1-5; TRBD1, the table's D call, lacks a check against the DNA. TRBV21-1 is classified as a pseudogene. CDR3 length: 18 residues.

This clone has a handful of counts. This rearrangement joins TRBV19 to TRBJ2-3; 12 bases match TRBD1. This CDR3 has 15 amino acids. With V trimmed by 3 bases and J by 7 bases, 5 bases remained unmatched. Germline V gene sequence: CDR1 LNHDA, CDR2 SQIVND (reference sequence). This CDR3 reads CASSIGTGGVHTQYF. The CDR3 DNA is TGTGCCAGTAGTATTGGGACAGGGGGCGTTCATACGCAGTATTTT.

The J gene is TRBJ1-6, the V gene TRBV2, with D possibly being TRBD1 (5 bases). The CDR3 contains 16 residues. V was pared by 6 bases and J by 0 bases, with 12 bases between. The germline gives CDR1 SNHLY, CDR2 FYNNEI. CDR3: CASRSGASSYNSPLHF. The CDR3 DNA sequence: TGTGCCAGCAGGTCTGGGGCGAGCTCCTATAATTCACCCCTCCACTTT.

V gene TRBV2 combines with J gene TRBJ2-7; TRBD1 matches at 10 bases. The CDR3 loop spans 14 amino acids. The J segment lost 1 base and the V segment lost 8 bases, leaving 5 bases of the junction unmatched. Germline CDR1 reads SNHLY; CDR2 reads FYNNEI. The CDR3 reads CASSGDRGSYEQYV. The CDR3 coding sequence is TGTGCCAGCTCAGGGGACAGGGGTTCCTACGAGCAGTACGTC.